Following are 17 T cell receptor beta chains from one sample sequenced in a study of CXCR3-negative and CXCR3-positive naive CD8 T cells. Notes on the study in general: Greater hydrophobicity was found in TRB CDR3s of CXCR3-positive naive cells than of CXCR3-negative naive cells.

The antigens for these receptors are not known. Researchers prepared the TRB cDNA libraries using 5' RACE with UMI labels. TCRdb reprocessed the 5' RACE reads; each CDR3 protein has one entry and no DNA is given. Listed are tens of thousands of distinct CDR3 sequences; roughly 0.48% falls within the top ten. The specimen sequenced was naive CXCR3+ CD8+ T cells from blood. The sample's subset: CD45RO-CCR7+CD27+CD95- naive CD8+ T cells expressing CXCR3 (TNR3+). The receptors here all came from a human donor in good health. Some clones in this sample may be carry-over from other donors' samples.

The rearrangement uses TRBV4-1 and TRBJ1-1. CDR3 length equals 14 residues. Per germline, CDR1 MGHRA and CDR2 YSYEKL. The CDR3 sequence is CASSQDGLNTEAFF.

The genes are TRBV5-1 and TRBJ2-7; TCRdb selects TRBD2, and the lack of DNA leaves this call unchecked. The germline V gene encodes CDR1 SGHRS and CDR2 YFSETQ. This CDR3 has 14 residues. This chain's CDR3 is CASRSTSGEYEQYF.

This chain links TRBV6-2 or TRBV6-3 with TRBJ1-1. Germline-derived CDR1 and CDR2 are MNHEY and SVGEGT. This CDR3 comprises 12 residues. The chain's CDR3 is CASSYEGTEAFF.

The rearrangement joins TRBV27 to TRBJ1-5. This CDR3 contains 13 residues. Germline CDR1 is MNHEY and CDR2 is SMNVEV (reference sequence). CDR3 residues: CASSLRGNQPQHF.

The V and J genes are TRBV29-1 and TRBJ2-7. The CDR3 covers 12 residues. CDR1 and CDR2 (germline): SQVTM, ANQGSEA. The CDR3 spells CSVEDGDYEQYF.

This chain joins TRBV25-1 and TRBJ2-2. Germline loops: CDR1 MGHDK, CDR2 SYGVNS. CDR3 length: 12 amino acids. The CDR3 region is CASLGSTGELFF.

The genes are TRBV5-1 and TRBJ2-3; the D call from TCRdb, TRBD2, cannot be confirmed without DNA. Germline assignment: CDR1 SGHRS and CDR2 YFSETQ. The CDR3 is made up of 16 amino acids. CDR3 sequence: CASSLGWREGADTQYF. Drawing the rest from reference TRBV5-1 and TRBJ2-3, the complete variable domain is KAGVTQTPRYLIKTRGQQVTLSCSPISGHRSVSWYQQTPGQGLQFLFEYFSETQRNKGNFPGRFSGRQFSNSRSEMNVSTLELGDSALYLCASSLGWREGADTQYFGPGTRLTVL.

The gene calls are TRBV6-5 and TRBJ2-3; TCRdb reports TRBD1, a call that lacks DNA to check it against. The CDR3 length is 15 residues. CDR1 and CDR2 from the germline V gene are MNHEY and SVGAGI. The CDR3 spells CASRTWAGTGDTQYF.

CDR3 in amino acids: CASSQGLASQETQYF. The V call is TRBV4-1, the J call TRBJ2-5; TCRdb lists TRBD2, though no DNA is available to test this call. This CDR3 region has 15 residues. The V gene's germline CDR1 is MGHRA and CDR2 YSYEKL.

This chain links TRBV6-2 or TRBV6-3 with TRBJ2-1. CDR3 length: 11 residues. Germline CDR1 and CDR2: MNHEY and SVGEGT. CDR3 loop: CASSLAYEQFF.

V and J are TRBV12-3 or TRBV12-4 and TRBJ2-3; TCRdb lists TRBD2, though no DNA is available to test this call. The length of the CDR3 is 16 residues. The CDR3 here is CASSLDAGGETDTQYF.

This chain links TRBV5-1 with TRBJ1-1. This CDR3 has 13 residues. Germline CDR1 is SGHRS and CDR2 is YFSETQ. The CDR3 sequence: CASSLVSNTEAFF.

This chain joins TRBV4-1 and TRBJ2-5; TCRdb gives TRBD2 as the D gene, but with no DNA this cannot be confirmed. The germline CDR1 and CDR2 sequences are MGHRA and YSYEKL. This CDR3 has 15 amino acids. The CDR3 sequence: CASSQGPGTQETQYF.

The chain combines TRBV5-6 with TRBJ2-1. The CDR3 covers 14 residues. Germline V gene lookup returns CDR1 SGHDT and CDR2 YYEEEE. This CDR3 is CASSLDSLYNEQFF.

This chain uses TRBV29-1 with TRBJ1-1. Germline CDR1 reads SQVTM; CDR2 reads ANQGSEA. CDR3 size: 17 residues. The chain's CDR3 is CSVASTGLPRRNTEAFF.

The V and J genes are TRBV25-1 and TRBJ1-2; TCRdb lists TRBD1, though no DNA is available to test this call. Germline CDR1 reads MGHDK; CDR2 reads SYGVNS. This CDR3 has 13 amino acids. This CDR3 reads CASSEGGFGGYTF.

The rearrangement links TRBV28 to TRBJ1-6. The CDR3 runs 15 residues. Germline V gene data show CDR1 as MDHEN and CDR2 as SYDVKM. The CDR3 region is CASSYDSSYNSPLHF.